This T cell receptor beta chain was profiled in a study of cytomegalovirus exposure and HLA in healthy donors. Comments on this clone: This sample includes further DNA sequences coding for the same CDR3.

PCR involved 60 Vbeta and 13 Jbeta primers. Generated by immunoSEQ multiplex PCR, the TCRdb table keeps only in-frame clones and is missing some. The data show 80,000 to 90,000 clones, 75% seen once. Germline V gene lookup returns CDR1 MDHEN and CDR2 SYDVKM. This CDR3 is 14 amino acids long. The V gene end was trimmed by 7 bases and the J gene end by 10 bases; junction bases not matched to a gene: 15. The sample was PBMCs. The chain joins TRBV28 to TRBJ1-1; TRBD1 matches at 7 bases. The receptor was derived from a man aged 40-49 years in good health and CMV-seronegative. The CDR3 nucleotides are TGTGCCAGCAAAGGGGATTGGGCAGGGGGTTCAGCTTTCTTT. Encoded protein: CASKGDWAGGSAFF.